This note documents a single T cell receptor beta chain sequence. Its specificity is not known. The data belong to a study of beta chain features in type 1 diabetes. Every bit of the isolated RNA underwent reverse transcription, so sequencing read expressed TCRB transcripts. Data came from immunoSEQ multiplex PCR; TCRdb stores just in-frame clones and leaves some out. The data hold around 340,000 clones, with about a tenth observed a single time. Overall study results and limits: A moderate, significant TCRB CDR3 shortening appeared in type 1 diabetes across four CD4+ subsets. The similarity of naive, central memory and Treg TCRB repertoires appeared greater among patients than among healthy donors. Insertions at VDJ junctions were less frequent in type 1 diabetes patients. These patients also deleted more nucleotides at the same junctions.

Sorting with CD45RO/CCR7/CD25/CD127/CD95/CD27 yielded naive, central memory, regulatory and stem-like memory CD4+ cells. The CDR3 sequence is 15 residues long. CDR1 and CDR2 from the germline V gene are SGHVS and FQNEAQ. Deletions cut 0 bases from V and 0 bases from J, with 7 bases between. Input material: central memory CD4+ T cells from blood. This sequence joins TRBV7-8 and TRBJ2-3; no reliable D call. This receptor was obtained from a man in his thirties or forties with type 1 diabetes. The CDR3 reads CASSLARFSTDTQYF. As DNA, the CDR3 is TGTGCCAGCAGCTTAGCGAGGTTTAGCACAGATACGCAGTATTTT. Based on the CDR3 plus reference TRBV7-8 and TRBJ2-3, the full variable domain is GAGVSQSPRYKVAKRGQDVALRCDPISGHVSLFWYQQALGQGPEFLTYFQNEAQLDKSGLPSDRFFAERPEGSVSTLKIQRTQQEDSAVYLCASSLARFSTDTQYFGPGTRLTVL.